One and the same sample provided the 20 T cell receptor beta chains below, sequenced in a study of shared T cell receptors in the human thymus. The data were produced by immunoSEQ multiplex PCR, yet TCRdb's version contains in-frame clones alone and is incomplete. In the table there are about 730,000 clones, roughly 85% of which are singletons. This same sample was also part of a study on human thymus T cells.

The specimen was thymocytes. The receptors come from a girl under three years old with a congenital heart defect.

The chain couples TRBV28 to TRBJ1-2; 8 bases agree with TRBD1. The germline V gene encodes CDR1 MDHEN and CDR2 SYDVKM. This CDR3 is 15 amino acids long. With V trimmed by 6 bases and J by 4 bases, 10 bases remained unmatched. In nucleotides, the CDR3 is TGTGCCAGCAGAGAAGCCTCGACAGGGGTCTATGGCTACACCTTC. This translates into CASREASTGVYGYTF.

This clone showed up just a few times. The V call is TRBV23-1, the J call TRBJ2-3; D not resolved. TRBV23-1 is an open reading frame whose function is uncertain. Trimming cost V 7 bases and J 2 bases, with 10 bases left between them. The CDR3 is made up of 13 amino acids. CDR3 sequence (DNA): TGCGCCAGCACCCCCCTCCCCACAGATACGCAGTATTTT. Encoded protein: CASTPLPTDTQYF.

The chain joins TRBV5-6 to TRBJ1-1, with 8 bases aligning to TRBD1. Per germline, CDR1 SGHDT and CDR2 YYEEEE. Trimming at V came to 3 bases and at J to 6 bases, leaving 4 bases not matched to a gene. The CDR3 extends over 13 amino acids. CDR3 DNA: TGTGCCAGCAGCTCAGGACAGGGCGCTGAAGCTTTCTTT. Its translation: CASSSGQGAEAFF.

This chain links TRBV5-4 with TRBJ1-2, with 10 bases matching TRBD1. Germline V CDR1 and CDR2: SGHNT, YYREEE (reference sequence). The CDR3 spans 14 residues. V dropped 4 bases and J dropped 4; count of bases not matched to a gene: 4. CDR3 amino acids: CASSPGQGSYGYTF. The CDR3 bases are TGTGCCAGCAGCCCGGGACAGGGGAGCTATGGCTACACCTTC.

CDR3 sequence reads: CAISDQQGWVRVAGELFF. Here the CDR3 DNA reads TGTGCCATCAGTGATCAGCAGGGGTGGGTCCGTGTTGCCGGGGAGCTGTTTTTT. The V gene is TRBV10-3, the J gene TRBJ2-2, with a weak D call TRBD1 (6 bases). V was pared by 3 bases and J by 6 bases, with 23 bases between. CDR1 and CDR2 from the germline V gene are ENHRY and SYGVKD. The CDR3 loop spans 18 amino acids.

In this sample, this clone turned up a few times. At the DNA level, this CDR3 is encoded by other sequences in the same sample as well. The J gene is TRBJ1-6, the V gene TRBV12-5; 8 bases are shared with TRBD1. Germline CDR1 and CDR2: LGHNT and FRNRAP. The CDR3 runs to 18 residues. V lost 0 bases and J lost 10; bases outside the gene matches: 14. This CDR3 reads CASGLVASGQDKGSPLHF. The CDR3 nucleotides are TGTGCTAGTGGTTTGGTCGCTTCGGGACAGGATAAGGGATCACCCCTCCACTTT. The full variable domain, completed using reference TRBV12-5 and TRBJ1-6, is DARVTQTPRHKVTEMGQEVTMRCQPILGHNTVFWYRQTMMQGLELLAYFRNRAPLDDSGMPKDRFSAEMPDATLATLKIQPSEPRDSAVYFCASGLVASGQDKGSPLHFGNGTRLTVT.

The chain couples TRBV27 to TRBJ2-1; the match to TRBD2 covers 13 bases. The CDR3 is made up of 18 amino acids. Trimming removed 6 bases from V and 1 base from J; junction bases left unmatched: 9. CDR1 is MNHEY and CDR2 is SMNVEV in the germline V gene (reference sequence). CDR3 sequence: CASRTSGGHPQSYNEQFF. In nucleotides, the CDR3 is TGTGCCAGCAGGACTAGCGGGGGGCACCCTCAATCCTACAATGAGCAGTTCTTC.

The chain uses TRBV10-3 and TRBJ2-7; 7 nucleotides align to TRBD1. CDR3 length equals 15 residues. Unmatched junction bases numbered 13, after V lost 10 bases and J lost 1 base. In germline, CDR1 is ENHRY, CDR2 SYGVKD. CDR3 coding DNA: TGTGCCACGAGGTCCAGGGACAGCGATTCCTACGAGCAGTACTTC. As protein: CATRSRDSDSYEQYF.

This chain joins TRBV2 and TRBJ2-2, with D perhaps TRBD1 (6 bases). Trimming removed 6 bases at V and 3 bases at J, with 11 bases between. This CDR3 is 14 amino acids long. Germline CDR1 SNHLY, CDR2 FYNNEI. CDR3 region: CASSQNRDTGELFF. The CDR3 DNA reads TGTGCCAGCAGCCAAAACAGGGACACCGGGGAGCTGTTTTTT.

The V call is TRBV5-8, the J call TRBJ1-1, with D possibly being TRBD1 (5 bases). There are 13 residues in the CDR3. The V gene's germline CDR1 is SGHTS and CDR2 YDEGEE. V was shortened by 3 bases and J by 1 base, with 7 bases between the two germline ends. The CDR3 is CASSYRSNTEAFF. The DNA of the CDR3 is TGTGCCAGCAGCTACAGGTCGAACACTGAAGCTTTCTTT.

This clone has a single count. The germline gene is not matched at one end of the junction; a read error may be the cause. The chain joins TRBV5-8 to TRBJ1-2; D not resolved. The CDR3 consists of 9 residues. Germline CDR1 and CDR2: SGHTS and YDEGEE. The CDR3 sequence: CASSLSEHF. CDR3 sequence (DNA): TGTGCCAGCAGCTTGTCGGAGCACTTC.

This chain connects TRBV6-4 to TRBJ2-5; no reliable D call. The ends were cut back, 2 bases at V and 6 bases at J, with 10 bases in the middle. Germline CDR1 and CDR2: MRHNA and SNTAGT. The CDR3 is made up of 13 amino acids. CDR3 sequence: CASSDGPFQTQYF. The DNA of the CDR3 is TGTGCCAGCAGTGACGGCCCCTTCCAGACCCAGTACTTC.

The chain is built from TRBV18 and TRBJ1-2; 8 bases match TRBD1. The J segment lost 3 bases and the V segment lost 4 bases, leaving 10 bases of the junction unmatched. This CDR3 is 16 amino acids long. CDR1 KGHSH and CDR2 LQKENI come from the germline V gene. CDR3 DNA: TGTGCCAGCTCACGGACCGGGACAGGCAAGGACTATGGCTACACCTTC. Translating gives CASSRTGTGKDYGYTF.

This sequence joins TRBV2 and TRBJ2-3; possible D gene TRBD1, 6 bases. The germline CDR1 and CDR2 sequences are SNHLY and FYNNEI. V was clipped by 5 bases and J by 2 bases, with 11 bases between them. This CDR3 is built from 14 residues. The CDR3 here is CASSFGQLTDTQYF. The DNA for the CDR3 is TGTGCCAGCAGTTTCGGACAGCTCACAGATACGCAGTATTTT.

The chain employs TRBV25-1 and TRBJ1-1; possible D gene TRBD1, 5 bases. The germline V gene has CDR1 MGHDK and CDR2 SYGVNS. The CDR3 contains 15 residues. The germline V and J ends were trimmed by 2 bases and 5 bases, with 15 bases remaining between them. The CDR3 DNA follows: TGTGCCAGCAGTGAACTACAGGCTCGGGGGACTGAAGCTTTCTTT. Translated: CASSELQARGTEAFF.

This clone was counted a single time. In DNA form, the CDR3 reads TGTGCCAGCAGCAAAGCGACGGGCACTGAAGCTTTCTTT. It encodes CASSKATGTEAFF. The chain combines TRBV7-7 with TRBJ1-1; D is ambiguous. The CDR3 is made up of 13 amino acids. The V gene lost 5 bases and the J gene lost 4 bases, with 11 bases spanning the gap. CDR1 SSHAT and CDR2 FNYEAQ come from the germline V gene (reference sequence).

This chain connects TRBV6-5 to TRBJ2-7; TRBD1 is a possible D gene (5 bases). Germline lookup yields CDR1 MNHEY and CDR2 SVGAGI. CDR3 length: 14 amino acids. Trimming shortened V by 5 bases and J by 3 bases, and 14 bases separated the two germline ends. As DNA, the CDR3 is TGTGCCAGCAGTAGAGAAGGGGCGATCTACGAGCAGTACTTC. Encoded protein: CASSREGAIYEQYF.

The chain combines TRBV4-1 with TRBJ1-5; a weak D match, TRBD1 (6 bases). This CDR3 spans 16 amino acids. The V end lost 0 bases, the J end lost 3 bases, and 12 bases lay between the germline ends. CDR1 and CDR2 from the germline V gene are MGHRA and YSYEKL. The CDR3 coding sequence is TGCGCCAGCAGCCAAGAACTGGGGGCCCACAATCAGCCCCAGCATTTT. Translating gives CASSQELGAHNQPQHF.

J is TRBJ2-7 and V is TRBV28; possible D gene TRBD2, 5 bases. Germline V gives CDR1 MDHEN, CDR2 SYDVKM. The V end lost 3 bases, the J end lost 5 bases, and 11 bases lay between the germline ends. The CDR3 spans 13 residues. CDR3 sequence reads: CASSFGSGNEQYF. The CDR3 DNA is TGTGCCAGCAGTTTTGGTTCCGGGAACGAGCAGTACTTC.

The chain has TRBV6-1 and TRBJ1-3; D is uncertain. CDR3 size: 13 residues. V shed 7 bases and J shed 0 bases, with 7 bases lying between them. CDR1 is MNHNS and CDR2 is SASEGT in the germline V gene. This chain's CDR3 is CASIALSGNTIYF. DNA of the CDR3: TGTGCCAGCATAGCCCTCTCTGGAAACACCATATATTTT.